A single sample is the source of the 11 T cell receptor beta chains below, sequenced in a study of cytomegalovirus exposure and HLA in healthy donors. With 60 Vbeta and 13 Jbeta primers, the PCR was carried out. The method was immunoSEQ multiplex PCR; TCRdb's version includes in-frame clones alone and lacks a portion of them. Recorded for this sample: about 140,000 clones. Sequenced material: PBMCs. The receptors were sampled from a young woman in good health and CMV-seronegative.

The gene calls are TRBV6-5 and TRBJ1-2; perhaps TRBD1 as D (6 bases). With 2 bases removed from V and 7 bases from J, the gap between germline ends came to 17 bases. This CDR3 is built from 15 residues. The germline V gene encodes CDR1 MNHEY and CDR2 SVGAGI. CDR3: CASSYDGGQVAGYTF. The CDR3 bases are TGTGCCAGCAGTTACGACGGGGGGCAAGTAGCTGGCTACACCTTC.

The genes are TRBV29-1 and TRBJ1-1; D perhaps matches TRBD1 (5 bases). The CDR3 spans 14 residues. Germline loops: CDR1 SQVTM, CDR2 ANQGSEA. The V end was cut by 4 bases, the J end by 4 bases, with 16 bases between. This CDR3 reads CSVGRGSAGTEAFF. The CDR3 DNA follows: TGCAGCGTTGGTCGGGGGTCCGCTGGCACTGAAGCTTTCTTT.

This rearrangement joins TRBV6-5 to TRBJ2-1; 12 bases fit TRBD2. The CDR3 spans 15 residues. Trimming took 5 bases from V and 4 from J; bases not matched to a gene: 3. Looked up from germline, CDR1 is MNHEY and CDR2 is SVGAGI. The CDR3 region has the DNA TGTGCCAGCAGTCTAGCGGGAGGGCCTTACAATGAGCAGTTCTTC. This sequence encodes CASSLAGGPYNEQFF.

This rearrangement joins TRBV6-1 to TRBJ2-1; D gene uncertain. The germline V gene has CDR1 MNHNS and CDR2 SASEGT. The V gene lost 4 bases and the J gene lost 10 bases, with 11 bases spanning the gap. The CDR3 is 12 residues long. CDR3 loop: CASSGANREQFF. The CDR3 DNA sequence: TGTGCCAGCAGTGGTGCTAATCGCGAGCAGTTCTTC.

The chain carries TRBV10-3 and TRBJ2-5; D may be TRBD1 (7 bases). From germline, CDR1 is ENHRY and CDR2 SYGVKD. V lost 0 bases to trimming and J lost 5 bases, with 16 bases between them. This CDR3 is 16 amino acids long. CDR3 amino acids: CAISESFSAGGETQYF. The DNA for the CDR3 is TGTGCCATCAGTGAGTCGTTCTCGGCAGGGGGGGAGACCCAGTACTTC.

The rearrangement uses TRBV2 and TRBJ1-2, with 7 positions matching TRBD1. Germline assignment: CDR1 SNHLY and CDR2 FYNNEI. V was clipped by 6 bases and J by 8 bases; unmatched bases: 9. The CDR3 spans 13 residues. CDR3: CASRSTGAGGYTF. CDR3 DNA sequence: TGTGCCAGCAGGTCCACAGGGGCTGGCGGCTACACCTTC. The variable domain in full, with the rest retrieved from reference TRBV2 and TRBJ1-2, is EPEVTQTPSHQVTQMGQEVILRCVPISNHLYFYWYRQILGQKVEFLVSFYNNEISEKSEIFDDQFSVERPDGSNFTLKIRSTKLEDSAMYFCASRSTGAGGYTFGSGTRLTVV.

CDR3 sequence reads: CASSDWAGDSSYNEQFF. The DNA of the CDR3 is TGTGCCAGCAGTGACTGGGCCGGGGACAGCTCCTACAATGAGCAGTTCTTC. The chain links TRBV6-1 to TRBJ2-1; 7 positions agree with TRBD1. The CDR3 totals 17 residues. J gave up 0 bases and V 3 bases, and 8 bases lay outside the gene matches. Germline CDR1 and CDR2: MNHNS and SASEGT.

The chain employs TRBV5-6 and TRBJ1-5, with D uncertain. CDR3 length equals 13 residues. Looked up from germline, CDR1 is SGHDT and CDR2 is YYEEEE. V shed 4 bases and J shed 1 base, with 6 bases lying between them. DNA for the CDR3: TGTGCCAGCAGCCGGGAAAGCAATCAGCCCCAGCATTTT. Translating gives CASSRESNQPQHF.

The V call is TRBV11-3, the J call TRBJ1-6; a weak D match, TRBD1 (6 bases). V lost 2 bases, J lost 10 bases, and 9 bases lay in between. The CDR3 is made up of 13 amino acids. Per germline, CDR1 SGHNT and CDR2 YENEEA. The CDR3 loop is CASSLTGSSPLHF. The CDR3 nucleotides read TGTGCCAGCAGCTTAACAGGGTCCTCACCCCTCCACTTT.

The rearrangement links TRBV30 to TRBJ2-1, with unresolved D. This CDR3 is 12 amino acids long. CDR1 and CDR2 from the germline V gene are GTSNPN and SVGIG (reference sequence). The V and J ends lost 5 bases and 6 bases respectively, with 11 bases between them. The chain's CDR3 is CAWRLLGNEQFF. CDR3 bases: TGTGCCTGGCGGTTACTTGGCAATGAGCAGTTCTTC.

This chain links TRBV7-6 with TRBJ2-1; D perhaps matches TRBD1 (5 bases). Per germline, CDR1 SGHVS and CDR2 FNYEAQ. This CDR3 is 14 amino acids long. Trimming removed 3 bases from V and 4 bases from J, with 10 bases in between. CDR3 nucleotide sequence: TGTGCCAGCAGCTTGGGGCAGAATTACAATGAGCAGTTCTTC. Protein sequence: CASSLGQNYNEQFF.